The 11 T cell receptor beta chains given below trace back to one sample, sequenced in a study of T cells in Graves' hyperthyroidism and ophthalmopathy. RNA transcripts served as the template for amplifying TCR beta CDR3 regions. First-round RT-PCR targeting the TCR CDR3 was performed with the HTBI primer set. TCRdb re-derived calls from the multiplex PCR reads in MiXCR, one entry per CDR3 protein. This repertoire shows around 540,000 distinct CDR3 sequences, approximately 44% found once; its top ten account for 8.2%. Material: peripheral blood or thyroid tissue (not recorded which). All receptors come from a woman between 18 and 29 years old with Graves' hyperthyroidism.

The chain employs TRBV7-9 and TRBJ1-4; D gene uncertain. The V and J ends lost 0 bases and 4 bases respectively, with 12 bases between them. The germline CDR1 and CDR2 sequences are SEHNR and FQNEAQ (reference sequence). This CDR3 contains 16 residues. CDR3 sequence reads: CASSLALDRINEKLFF. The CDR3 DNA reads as TGTGCCAGCAGCTTAGCGCTCGACCGAATTAATGAAAAACTGTTTTTT.

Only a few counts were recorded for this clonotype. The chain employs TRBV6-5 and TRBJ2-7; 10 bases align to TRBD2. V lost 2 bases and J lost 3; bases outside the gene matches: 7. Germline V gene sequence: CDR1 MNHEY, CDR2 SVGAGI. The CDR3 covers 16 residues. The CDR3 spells CASSYGGSSGSYEQYF. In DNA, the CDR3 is TGTGCCAGCAGTTACGGGGGGTCTAGCGGGAGCTACGAGCAGTACTTC.

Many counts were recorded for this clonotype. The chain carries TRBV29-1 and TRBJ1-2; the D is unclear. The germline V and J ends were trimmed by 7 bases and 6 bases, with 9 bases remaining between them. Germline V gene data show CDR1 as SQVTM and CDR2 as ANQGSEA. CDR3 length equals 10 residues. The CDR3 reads CSAPEDGYTF. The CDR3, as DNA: TGCAGCGCCCCAGAAGATGGCTACACCTTC.

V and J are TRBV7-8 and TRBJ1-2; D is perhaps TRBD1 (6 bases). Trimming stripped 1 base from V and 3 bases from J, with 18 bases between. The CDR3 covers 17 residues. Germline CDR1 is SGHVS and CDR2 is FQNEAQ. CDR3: CASSLDISGGSYYGYTF. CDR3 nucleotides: TGTGCCAGCAGCTTAGACATTTCGGGGGGCAGCTACTATGGCTACACCTTC.

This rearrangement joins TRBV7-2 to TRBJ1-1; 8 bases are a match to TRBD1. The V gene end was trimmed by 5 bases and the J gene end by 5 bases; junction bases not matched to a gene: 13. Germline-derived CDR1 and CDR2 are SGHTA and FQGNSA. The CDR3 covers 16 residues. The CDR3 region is CASSELADRGATEAFF. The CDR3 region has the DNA TGTGCCAGCAGCGAGCTTGCCGACAGGGGAGCTACTGAAGCTTTCTTT.

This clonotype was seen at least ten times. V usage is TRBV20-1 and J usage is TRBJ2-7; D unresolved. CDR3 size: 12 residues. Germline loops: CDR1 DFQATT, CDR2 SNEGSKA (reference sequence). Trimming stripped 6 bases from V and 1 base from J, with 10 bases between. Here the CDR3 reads CSAATASYEQYF. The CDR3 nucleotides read TGCAGTGCCGCGACGGCTTCCTACGAGCAGTACTTC.

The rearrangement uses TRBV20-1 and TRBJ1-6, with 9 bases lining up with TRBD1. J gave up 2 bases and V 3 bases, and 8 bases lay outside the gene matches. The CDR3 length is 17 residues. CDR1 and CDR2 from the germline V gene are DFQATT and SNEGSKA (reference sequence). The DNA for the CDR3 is TGCAGTGCTAGGGGCCGGACAGGGGTAACCTATAATTCACCCCTCCACTTT. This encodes CSARGRTGVTYNSPLHF.

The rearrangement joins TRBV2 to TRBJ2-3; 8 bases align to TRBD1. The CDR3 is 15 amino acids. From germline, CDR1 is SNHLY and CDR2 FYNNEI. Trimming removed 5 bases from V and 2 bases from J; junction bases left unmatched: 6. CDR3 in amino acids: CASSQGALSTDTQYF. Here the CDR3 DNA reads TGTGCCAGCAGTCAGGGGGCATTGTCCACAGATACGCAGTATTTT.

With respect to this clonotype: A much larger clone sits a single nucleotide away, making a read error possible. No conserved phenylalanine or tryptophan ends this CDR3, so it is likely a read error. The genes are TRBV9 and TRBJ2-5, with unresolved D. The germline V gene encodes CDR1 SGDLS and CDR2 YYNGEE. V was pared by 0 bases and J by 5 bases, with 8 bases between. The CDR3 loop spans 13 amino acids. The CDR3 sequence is CASSVDVAETQYL. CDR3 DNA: TGTGCCAGCAGCGTAGACGTGGCGGAGACCCAGTACCTC.

The CDR3 spells CATSPGTGYEKLFF. CDR3 in DNA: TGTGCCACCTCCCCCGGGACAGGATATGAAAAACTGTTTTTT. The V call is TRBV10-3, the J call TRBJ1-4, with 8 positions matching TRBD1. J gave up 6 bases and V 10 bases, and 10 bases lay outside the gene matches. Germline V CDR1 and CDR2: ENHRY, SYGVKD. The CDR3 runs 14 residues.

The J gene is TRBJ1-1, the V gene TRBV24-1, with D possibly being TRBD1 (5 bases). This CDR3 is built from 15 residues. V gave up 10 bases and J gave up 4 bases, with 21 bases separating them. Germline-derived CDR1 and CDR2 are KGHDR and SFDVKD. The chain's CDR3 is CATGTSGSRVTEAFF. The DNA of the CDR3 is TGTGCCACAGGGACTAGCGGGAGTCGGGTCACTGAAGCTTTCTTT.